A selection of T cell receptor beta chains follows, all from one sample in a study of CD4 and CD8 cells across lung adenocarcinoma regions. Each CDR3 protein is one row after TCRdb ran MiXCR on the PCR reads. This sample has about 2,000 distinct CDR3 sequences, with about 61% found just once. The sequencing sample was made of CD4+ T cells from the margin of a lung tumor. Source of these receptors: a female donor with lung adenocarcinoma. The CD4 and CD8 labels of this study may be unreliable. The CDR3 runs from the conserved cysteine through the conserved F or W. D genes are given only for firm matches. Some rows mark clone size as missing; the rest say once, few, many or name a class of expanded clone.

j_call clone_size v_call d_call cdr3_aa cdr3_nt
TRBJ2-7 . TRBV10-3 TRBD2 CAIRGAGDYEQYF TGTGCCATCAGAGGAGCGGGGGACTACGAGCAGTACTTC
TRBJ1-2 few TRBV6-5 TRBD1 CASSYSTGGYGYTF TGTGCCAGCAGTTACTCGACAGGGGGCTATGGCTACACCTTC
TRBJ2-3 . TRBV4-1 . CASRQRGEAKRDTDTQYF TGCGCCAGCAGACAACGCGGCGAAGCCAAAAGGGACACAGATACGCAGTATTTT
TRBJ2-3 . TRBV27 TRBD1 CASSFRQGVNTQYF TGTGCCAGCAGTTTCCGACAGGGAGTTAATACGCAGTATTTT
TRBJ2-7 once TRBV27 TRBD1 CASSRGQGREQYF TGTGCCAGCAGCCGAGGACAGGGCCGGGAGCAGTACTTC
TRBJ2-6 . TRBV6-1 . CASRQGGSGANVLTF TGTGCCAGCAGACAGGGAGGCTCTGGGGCCAACGTCCTGACTTTC
TRBJ2-7 . TRBV6-5 . CAISFSGVPHEQYF TGTGCCATCAGTTTCTCGGGAGTCCCCCACGAGCAGTACTTC
TRBJ2-5 few TRBV27 TRBD2 CASSLSSYGTSGETQYF TGTGCCAGCAGTCTCTCTTCATACGGGACTAGCGGTGAGACCCAGTACTTC
TRBJ2-4 . TRBV6-5 TRBD2 CASSSAGGVRSDQYF TGTGCCAGCAGTTCGGCGGGGGGAGTTAGGAGTGATCAGTACTTC
TRBJ2-1 . TRBV12-3/TRBV12-4 . CASSFWTQGNEQFF TGTGCCAGCAGTTTCTGGACCCAGGGGAATGAGCAGTTCTTC
TRBJ2-4 . TRBV27 . CASTNLGGEQNIQYF TGTGCCAGCACGAACCTCGGCGGGGAACAAAACATTCAGTACTTC
TRBJ2-7 medium-sized TRBV6-5 . CASSYSLDGDLYEQYF TGTGCCAGCAGTTACTCTTTAGACGGAGACCTCTACGAGCAGTACTTC
TRBJ2-7 medium-sized TRBV7-2 . CASSLGRVREQYF TGTGCCAGCAGCTTAGGGCGGGTTCGCGAGCAGTACTTC
TRBJ2-3 . TRBV6-1 . CASSGGRDTDTQYF TGTGCCAGCAGCGGGGGGCGGGACACAGATACGCAGTATTTT
TRBJ2-7 few TRBV6-1 TRBD2 CASSESSGGRGLSGGSYEQYF TGTGCCAGCAGTGAATCGTCTGGGGGCAGGGGACTTAGCGGGGGGTCCTACGAGCAGTACTTC
TRBJ2-1 few TRBV6-1 TRBD2 CASSESVGGAYNEQFF TGTGCCAGCAGTGAATCCGTCGGGGGGGCGTACAATGAGCAGTTCTTC
TRBJ2-7 few TRBV6-1 . CASSEAHGRYEQYF TGTGCCAGCAGTGAAGCGCATGGCAGATACGAGCAGTACTTC
TRBJ2-1 . TRBV6-1 . CASSELARGNEQFF TGTGCCAGCAGTGAACTAGCGAGAGGTAATGAGCAGTTCTTC
TRBJ2-1 . TRBV10-3 TRBD1 CAISAGTGGQGYNEQFF TGTGCCATCAGCGCCGGGACAGGGGGCCAGGGGTACAATGAGCAGTTCTTC
TRBJ2-1 . TRBV6-7 . CASSYSTRDDSYNEQFF TGTGCCAGCAGTTACTCGACCAGGGACGACTCCTACAATGAGCAGTTCTTC
TRBJ2-7 . TRBV14 . CASSQRGNVQYF TGTGCCAGCAGCCAGAGAGGCAACGTGCAGTACTTC
TRBJ2-1 . TRBV12-3/TRBV12-4 . CASSLGGTGEQFF TGTGCCAGCAGTTTAGGGGGAACGGGTGAGCAGTTCTTC
TRBJ2-2 . TRBV6-1 TRBD2 CASSEGTSVTGELFF TGTGCCAGCAGTGAAGGGACTAGCGTTACCGGGGAGCTGTTTTTT
TRBJ2-2 . TRBV6-1 . CASRPLAVNTDALFF TGTGCCAGCAGACCACTGGCGGTGAACACCGATGCGCTGTTTTTT
TRBJ2-1 . TRBV4-1 TRBD2 CASSQARRSSGGYNEQFF TGCGCCAGCAGCCAAGCCCGGAGGAGTAGCGGGGGCTACAATGAGCAGTTCTTC
TRBJ2-2 medium-sized TRBV7-2 TRBD2 CASSSGLGSGELFF TGTGCCAGCAGTTCGGGACTAGGCTCCGGGGAGCTGTTTTTT
TRBJ2-3 few TRBV12-3/TRBV12-4 . CASSLGQSLTASTDTQYF TGTGCCAGCAGTTTAGGTCAGAGTCTGACGGCTAGCACAGATACGCAGTATTTT
TRBJ2-5 . TRBV10-3 . CAISERPGEETQYF TGTGCCATCAGTGAAAGGCCCGGGGAAGAGACCCAGTACTTC
TRBJ2-2 . TRBV12-3/TRBV12-4 . CASSLSSTGELYF TGTGCCAGCAGTTTAAGTAGTACCGGGGAGCTGTATTTC
TRBJ2-5 . TRBV7-3 . CASSLTLGRHEETQYF TGTGCCAGCAGCTTAACTCTAGGCAGACACGAAGAGACCCAGTACTTC
TRBJ2-7 . TRBV6-1 TRBD2 CASSGRTSGGFHEQYF TGTGCCAGCAGTGGACGGACTAGCGGGGGTTTCCACGAGCAGTACTTC
TRBJ1-2 . TRBV28 TRBD1 CASTRQGDDGYTF TGTGCCAGCACCCGACAGGGGGATGATGGCTACACCTTC
TRBJ2-2 few TRBV27 . CASSLSADRNTGELFF TGTGCCAGCAGTTTATCTGCAGACAGGAACACCGGGGAGCTGTTTTTT
TRBJ2-2 . TRBV9 . CASSVDLSGELFF TGTGCCAGCAGCGTAGATCTGTCCGGGGAGCTGTTTTTT
TRBJ2-6 . TRBV27 . CASSHGGTGANVLTF TGTGCCAGCAGCCACGGGGGAACTGGGGCCAACGTCCTGACTTTC
TRBJ2-5 . TRBV6-1 . CASSGGTSGTQYF TGTGCCAGCAGTGGTGGGACGTCAGGGACCCAGTACTTC
TRBJ1-6 medium-sized TRBV6-1 . CASRIWGARNSPLHF TGTGCCAGCAGGATATGGGGGGCCAGAAATTCACCCCTCCACTTT
TRBJ2-7 . TRBV6-1 . CASSLDIYEQYF TGTGCCAGCAGCCTAGACATTTACGAGCAGTACTTC
TRBJ2-5 . TRBV27 . CASTLRGRDRNTQYF TGTGCCAGCACCCTCCGGGGCCGTGACCGAAACACCCAGTACTTC
TRBJ2-2 . TRBV9 . CAGSVDLSGELFF TGTGCCGGCAGCGTAGATCTGTCCGGGGAGCTGTTTTTT
TRBJ2-1 . TRBV10-1 . CANSDYRDSLNNEQFF TGCGCCAACAGTGACTACCGGGACTCTCTCAACAATGAGCAGTTCTTC
TRBJ2-6 . TRBV10-3 . CAFLSGQPCSNDQSF TGTGCCTTCCTATCTGGACAGCCGTGCTCCAACGACCAGTCCTTC
TRBJ2-3 . TRBV6-1 TRBD2 CASSRLAGFPDTQYF TGTGCCAGCAGTCGGCTAGCGGGTTTTCCAGATACGCAGTATTTT
TRBJ2-1 . TRBV10-2 TRBD2 CASSESGLAGLEQFF TGCGCCAGCAGTGAGTCTGGATTAGCGGGACTTGAGCAGTTCTTC
TRBJ2-3 . TRBV6-1 TRBD2 CASSGAGRDTDTQYF TGTGCCAGCAGTGGGGCAGGGAGGGACACAGATACGCAGTATTTT
TRBJ2-7 . TRBV6-1 . CASSPGLLYEQYF TGTGCCAGCAGTCCAGGGTTACTTTACGAGCAGTACTTC
TRBJ1-4 large TRBV6-1 . CASSVVIWGRQVFF TGTGCCAGCAGTGTCGTCATTTGGGGGAGACAGGTGTTTTTT
TRBJ2-3 . TRBV10-1 . CASSASAASTDTQYF TGCGCCAGCAGTGCAAGTGCCGCGAGCACAGATACGCAGTATTTT
TRBJ1-1 . TRBV27 . CASSFARHLTEAFF TGTGCCAGCAGTTTCGCGAGACACCTCACTGAAGCTTTCTTT
TRBJ2-7 . TRBV6-5 . CASSYSRTAEQYF TGTGCCAGCAGTTACTCTAGGACGGCGGAGCAGTACTTC
TRBJ2-5 . TRBV6-1 TRBD1 CASSEATGTGEETQYF TGTGCCAGCAGTGAAGCGACCGGGACAGGGGAAGAGACCCAGTACTTC
TRBJ2-1 . TRBV6-1 TRBD2 CASKPVLAGFREQFF TGTGCCAGCAAGCCGGTCTTAGCGGGGTTCAGGGAGCAGTTCTTC
TRBJ2-3 once TRBV6-1 . CASLHTDTQYF TGTGCCAGCCTTCACACAGATACGCAGTATTTT
TRBJ2-1 few TRBV6-5 TRBD2 CASSYSRGGNEQFF TGTGCCAGCAGTTACTCCCGGGGGGGCAATGAGCAGTTCTTC
TRBJ2-3 few TRBV27 . CASSYTGTTDTQYF TGTGCCAGCAGTTATACCGGGACAACAGATACGCAGTATTTT
TRBJ2-4 large TRBV6-1 TRBD2 CASSEARFAGGIVKNIQYF TGTGCCAGCAGTGAAGCTCGATTCGCGGGAGGGATAGTAAAAAACATTCAGTACTTC
TRBJ2-3 large TRBV6-5 TRBD2 CASSSTGLAGGRRTDTQYF TGTGCCAGCAGTTCCACCGGACTAGCGGGGGGGCGACGCACAGATACGCAGTATTTT
TRBJ2-3 medium-sized TRBV7-7 . CASSYGPGQPQYF TGTGCTAGCAGCTACGGACCGGGACAACCGCAGTATTTT
TRBJ2-3 . TRBV6-1 TRBD2 CASRQKTSGRRGTQYF TGTGCCAGCAGGCAAAAAACTAGCGGGAGACGTGGGACGCAGTATTTT